The T cell receptor (beta chain) described here comes from a study of identical twins. Study-level findings and limits: Findings depended on cross-sectional statistics rather than tracking the same donors.

In its sample, this clonotype was seen a few times. As yet, its antigen is unknown. Between the trimmed V and J ends, which lost 0 bases and 7 bases, there was a span of 13 bases. CDR1 is SGDLS and CDR2 is YYNGEE in the germline V gene. The CDR3 totals 15 residues. TCRdb independently ran MiXCR on the 5' RACE reads; one entry per CDR3 protein. The sample lists 250,000 to 350,000 distinct CDR3 sequences; 8.5% to 9.5% were seen once. Another study also made use of these data, one on yellow fever vaccine responses in identical twins.

Sequencing input: CD8+ T cells sorted from blood. This rearrangement joins TRBV9 to TRBJ1-4, with D tentatively TRBD1 (5 bases). This receptor was identified in a woman between 18 and 29 years old in good health. The CDR3 is CASSVGPGETEKLFF. The DNA for the CDR3 is TGTGCCAGCAGCGTAGGTCCGGGGGAAACTGAAAAACTGTTTTTT.